This T cell receptor (beta chain) was identified during a study of cytomegalovirus exposure and HLA in healthy donors. This CDR3 contains 12 residues. CDR1 and CDR2 from the germline V gene are SNHLY and FYNNEI. Trimming pared 8 bases from V and 5 bases from J, leaving 9 bases between. Concerning this clone: What it binds is unknown.

PCR used 60 Vbeta primers and 13 Jbeta primers. Profiling relied on immunoSEQ multiplex PCR, and the TCRdb table lists in-frame clones only, not all of them. The data contain 180,000 or so clones, about four fifths of them singletons. Overall study findings and caveats: A highly shared variant cluster was judged a likely technical artifact.

This clonotype was obtained from a woman in her thirties in good health and CMV-seronegative. Specimen: PBMCs. The V call is TRBV2, the J call TRBJ1-4; unclear D gene. The CDR3 loop reads CASVGQNEKLFF. The DNA of the CDR3 is TGTGCCAGCGTGGGCCAGAATGAAAAACTGTTTTTT. Variable domain in full (rest from reference TRBV2 and TRBJ1-4): EPEVTQTPSHQVTQMGQEVILRCVPISNHLYFYWYRQILGQKVEFLVSFYNNEISEKSEIFDDQFSVERPDGSNFTLKIRSTKLEDSAMYFCASVGQNEKLFFGSGTQLSVL.